By its share, the clone carrying this TCR beta chain is large. One entry per CDR3 protein results from TCRdb running MiXCR on the 5' RACE reads. The repertoire consists of tens of thousands of distinct CDR3 sequences, with around 15% occurring once and the leading ten covering roughly 12%. The CDR3 loop spans 14 amino acids. J was trimmed by 6 bases and V by 3 bases; bases with no gene match: 6. CDR1 and CDR2 (germline): MNHEY, SMNVEV (reference sequence). The data were obtained in a study of early T cells in non-severe SARS-CoV-2 infection. Sequences were obtained from whole blood. The receptor comes from an adult who was a healthcare worker with PCR-confirmed SARS-CoV-2 infection or an uninfected control (not recorded which). The chain links TRBV27 to TRBJ2-7, with 9 bases aligning to TRBD2. For the CDR3, the DNA is TGTGCCAGCAGTTTTGGGCTAGCGGGGTTCGAGCAGTACTTC. It is translated as CASSFGLAGFEQYF.